This is a list of T cell receptor beta chains from one sample in a study of CD8 T cells in Susac syndrome. In TCRdb, the immunoSEQ multiplex PCR reads were re-called with MiXCR into one record per CDR3 protein. The table lists fewer than 150,000 distinct CDR3 sequences, 85% to 95% of them singletons. The source material was CD4+ T cells from PBMCs. Receptors were obtained from a human donor with multiple sclerosis. The CDR3 runs from the conserved cysteine through the conserved F or W. The D gene is left open where the match is weak. Size values are once, few and many counts, or a class for expanded clones, and some rows have none.

v_gene	d_gene	abundance	j_gene	CDR3aa	CDR3nt
TRBV2	.	.	TRBJ1-5	CATCREAGNQPQHF	TGTGCCACCTGCAGGGAAGCGGGCAATCAGCCCCAGCATTTT
TRBV4-1	.	.	TRBJ1-1	CASSLQQVMMNTEAFF	TGCGCCAGCAGCCTCCAACAGGTTATGATGAACACTGAAGCTTTCTTT
TRBV7-4	.	.	TRBJ1-5	CASSSAQLYSNQPQHF	TGTGCCAGCAGCTCCGCCCAGCTTTATAGCAATCAGCCCCAGCATTTT
TRBV5-1	.	.	TRBJ1-1	CASSPGGGGRTEAFF	TGCGCCAGCAGCCCAGGTGGGGGGGGAAGGACTGAAGCTTTCTTT
TRBV11-2	.	.	TRBJ2-5	CASSSRLETQYF	TGTGCCAGCAGCTCCCGCCTAGAGACCCAGTACTTC
TRBV6-5	TRBD1	.	TRBJ1-2	CASSYSRGYGYTF	TGTGCCAGCAGTTACTCCAGGGGGTATGGCTACACCTTC
TRBV11-2	.	.	TRBJ1-1	CASSSMRGWRTEAFF	TGTGCCAGCAGCTCCATGAGGGGTTGGCGAACTGAAGCTTTCTTT
TRBV2	.	.	TRBJ2-2	CASSDNRADTGELFF	TGTGCCAGCAGTGACAACAGGGCGGACACCGGGGAGCTGTTTTTT
TRBV20-1	TRBD1	.	TRBJ1-2	CSARERGTGAGYTF	TGCAGTGCTAGGGAGCGAGGGACAGGGGCTGGCTACACCTTC
TRBV6-1	TRBD1	once	TRBJ2-7	CAGQESEQYF	TGTGCCGGACAGGAGTCGGAGCAGTACTTC
TRBV6-5	TRBD2	.	TRBJ2-1	CASSFPGLPRFNEQFF	TGTGCCAGCAGTTTCCCGGGACTACCTCGGTTCAATGAGCAGTTCTTC
TRBV27	.	.	TRBJ1-5	CASSFRNNQPQHF	TGTGCCAGCAGTTTTCGTAACAATCAGCCCCAGCATTTT
TRBV5-4	TRBD1	once	TRBJ2-2	CASAWDRGTGELFF	TGTGCCAGCGCATGGGACAGGGGGACCGGGGAGCTGTTTTTT
TRBV30	.	.	TRBJ1-5	CAWNRERSNQPQHF	TGTGCCTGGAACAGGGAAAGGAGCAATCAGCCCCAGCATTTT
TRBV5-4	TRBD1	.	TRBJ2-3	CASSLESTGGSDTQYF	TGTGCCAGCAGCCTGGAATCTACAGGGGGCTCTGATACGCAGTATTTT
TRBV7-9	TRBD1	.	TRBJ1-2	CASSQGDRVNGYTF	TGTGCCAGCAGCCAGGGGGACAGGGTGAACGGCTACACCTTC
TRBV11-1	.	.	TRBJ2-2	CAASRVNTGELFF	TGTGCCGCCAGCAGGGTGAACACCGGGGAGCTGTTTTTT
TRBV2	TRBD1	.	TRBJ1-4	CASSRTGQSEKLFF	TGTGCCAGCAGTCGGACAGGGCAGAGTGAAAAACTGTTTTTT
TRBV2	TRBD1	.	TRBJ2-7	CASSEWDRGSYEQYF	TGTGCCAGCAGTGAATGGGACAGGGGGTCCTACGAGCAGTACTTC
TRBV14	TRBD1	.	TRBJ1-2	CASSQHLTGFEGYTF	TGTGCCAGCAGCCAGCACCTGACAGGGTTTGAAGGCTACACCTTC
TRBV4-1	.	.	TRBJ2-3	CASSHQLDTDTQYF	TGCGCCAGCAGCCACCAGCTCGACACAGATACGCAGTATTTT
TRBV9	.	.	TRBJ1-1	CASSVEGYPTEAFF	TGTGCCAGCAGCGTAGAGGGTTACCCCACTGAAGCTTTCTTT
TRBV5-1	.	.	TRBJ2-5	CASSLAVTSNQETQYF	TGCGCCAGCAGCTTGGCCGTCACATCCAACCAAGAGACCCAGTACTTC
TRBV30	.	few	TRBJ1-1	CAWSVGEDTEAFF	TGTGCCTGGAGTGTTGGGGAGGACACTGAAGCTTTCTTT
TRBV19	.	.	TRBJ1-6	CASAGQFSPLHF	TGTGCCAGTGCGGGGCAGTTCTCACCCCTCCACTTT
TRBV9	.	.	TRBJ1-5	CASSVGGRLNQPQHF	TGTGCCAGCAGCGTAGGGGGACGGCTGAATCAGCCCCAGCATTTT
TRBV2	TRBD1	once	TRBJ2-5	CASRQQGQVKETQYF	TGTGCCAGCAGGCAGCAGGGACAGGTTAAAGAGACCCAGTACTTC
TRBV7-9	TRBD1	.	TRBJ1-2	CASSFATGVGGYTF	TGTGCCAGCAGCTTTGCTACAGGGGTCGGTGGCTACACCTTC
TRBV6-6	.	.	TRBJ2-2	CASSYSVTGELFF	TGTGCCAGCAGTTATTCGGTCACCGGGGAGCTGTTTTTT
TRBV9	.	.	TRBJ1-1	CASARRAMNTEAFF	TGTGCCAGCGCGCGTCGGGCAATGAACACTGAAGCTTTCTTT
TRBV5-1	.	.	TRBJ1-1	CASSLRGQNTEAFF	TGCGCCAGCAGCCTACGGGGTCAGAACACTGAAGCTTTCTTT
TRBV6-2/TRBV6-3	.	.	TRBJ1-2	CASSSVDYGYTF	TGTGCCAGCAGTTCCGTGGACTATGGCTACACCTTC
TRBV5-1	.	.	TRBJ2-7	CASRRDLKGYEQYF	TGCGCCAGCAGGAGGGATCTGAAGGGCTACGAGCAGTACTTC
TRBV6-1	.	.	TRBJ2-7	CASRGTPSYEQYF	TGTGCCAGCAGGGGGACACCTTCCTACGAGCAGTACTTC
TRBV12-3/TRBV12-4	.	.	TRBJ1-2	CASSPTGSNYGYTF	TGTGCCAGCAGCCCGACAGGATCTAACTATGGCTACACCTTC
TRBV20-1	TRBD1	.	TRBJ1-3	CSARQGGFENTIYF	TGCAGTGCCAGACAGGGGGGCTTTGAAAACACCATATATTTT
TRBV12-3/TRBV12-4	.	.	TRBJ2-7	CASRASRVNEQYF	TGTGCCAGCAGAGCATCGCGGGTCAACGAGCAGTACTTC
TRBV28	.	.	TRBJ2-4	CASSSPGLAKNIQYF	TGTGCCAGCAGTTCCCCAGGGCTAGCCAAAAACATTCAGTACTTC
TRBV25-1	.	.	TRBJ1-2	CASSEYQAAYGYTF	TGTGCCAGCAGTGAATATCAGGCGGCCTATGGCTACACCTTC
TRBV6-2/TRBV6-3	.	.	TRBJ1-1	CASNPGRSGTEAFF	TGTGCCAGCAACCCCGGGAGGTCGGGGACTGAAGCTTTCTTT
TRBV20-1	TRBD1	.	TRBJ1-1	CSARTGRPRRNTEAFF	TGCAGTGCTAGGACAGGGCGGCCTCGAAGGAACACTGAAGCTTTCTTT
TRBV18	.	.	TRBJ2-5	CASSPPLGGETQYF	TGTGCCAGCTCACCTCCTCTGGGGGGAGAGACCCAGTACTTC
TRBV7-2	.	.	TRBJ1-5	CASSPGSGGSNQPQHF	TGTGCCAGCAGCCCTGGTTCGGGAGGCAGCAATCAGCCCCAGCATTTT
TRBV25-1	.	few	TRBJ2-5	CASSEIGTAQYF	TGTGCCAGCAGTGAAATTGGGACTGCCCAGTACTTC
TRBV29-1	.	few	TRBJ1-2	CSVEVGGGYTF	TGCAGCGTTGAAGTGGGGGGCGGCTACACCTTC
TRBV18	.	once	TRBJ2-3	CASSPRGLRPDTQYF	TGTGCCAGCTCACCCAGGGGATTGCGCCCGGATACGCAGTATTTT
TRBV14	.	.	TRBJ1-3	CASSQVSGLSGNTIYF	TGTGCCAGCAGCCAAGTTTCCGGGCTCTCTGGAAACACCATATATTTT
TRBV10-3	.	.	TRBJ1-1	CAISESKVRLNTEAFF	TGTGCCATCAGTGAGTCGAAAGTCAGGCTAAACACTGAAGCTTTCTTT
TRBV7-2	TRBD1	.	TRBJ2-7	CASSAAGQGAVEQYF	TGTGCCAGCAGCGCCGCCGGACAGGGGGCCGTCGAGCAGTACTTC
TRBV30	.	.	TRBJ1-5	CAWDDSNQPQHF	TGTGCCTGGGATGATTCCAATCAGCCCCAGCATTTT
TRBV5-1	.	.	TRBJ2-6	CASETVSGANVLTF	TGCGCCAGCGAGACAGTCTCTGGGGCCAACGTCCTGACTTTC
TRBV19	TRBD1	.	TRBJ1-5	CASNQGAAGSNQPQHF	TGTGCCAGTAACCAGGGGGCGGCAGGAAGCAATCAGCCCCAGCATTTT
TRBV19	.	once	TRBJ1-2	CASSMYGGGYTF	TGTGCCAGTAGTATGTATGGCGGTGGCTACACCTTC
TRBV3-1	.	.	TRBJ1-5	CASSQTGKPQHF	TGTGCCAGCAGCCAGACGGGAAAGCCCCAGCATTTT
TRBV29-1	.	.	TRBJ1-2	CSVGDQGNYGYTF	TGCAGCGTTGGAGATCAGGGGAACTATGGCTACACCTTC
TRBV7-2	.	.	TRBJ1-6	CASSPQGSLVGSPLHF	TGTGCCAGCAGCCCGCAGGGATCCCTAGTGGGTTCACCCCTCCACTTT
TRBV5-4	.	once	TRBJ1-5	CASSLGGQINQPQHF	TGTGCCAGCAGCTTGGGGGGGCAAATCAATCAGCCCCAGCATTTT
TRBV5-6	.	.	TRBJ2-5	CASTSPRGRGRPNTQYF	TGTGCCAGCACCTCTCCGCGGGGGCGGGGCCGTCCTAATACCCAGTACTTC
TRBV20-1	.	.	TRBJ1-6	CSASGTLSSYNSPLHF	TGCAGTGCTAGCGGCACTCTGAGCTCCTATAATTCACCCCTCCACTTT
TRBV29-1	TRBD2	.	TRBJ2-3	CSVAGGWTDTQYF	TGCAGCGTTGCGGGGGGGTGGACAGATACGCAGTATTTT